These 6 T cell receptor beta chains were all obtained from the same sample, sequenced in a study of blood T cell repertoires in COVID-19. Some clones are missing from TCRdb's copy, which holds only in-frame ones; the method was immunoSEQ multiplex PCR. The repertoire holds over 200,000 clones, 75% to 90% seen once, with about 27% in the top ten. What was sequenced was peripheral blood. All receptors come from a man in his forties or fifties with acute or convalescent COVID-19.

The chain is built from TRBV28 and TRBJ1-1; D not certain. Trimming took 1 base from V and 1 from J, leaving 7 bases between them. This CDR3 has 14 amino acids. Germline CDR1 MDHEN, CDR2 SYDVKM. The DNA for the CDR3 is TGTGCCAGCAGTTTATTCGGAGAGAACACTGAAGCTTTCTTT. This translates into CASSLFGENTEAFF.

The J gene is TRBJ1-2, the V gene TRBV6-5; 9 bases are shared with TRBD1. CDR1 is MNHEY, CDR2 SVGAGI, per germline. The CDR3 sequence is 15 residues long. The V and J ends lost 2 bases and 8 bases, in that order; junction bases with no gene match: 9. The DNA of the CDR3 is TGTGCCAGCAGTTACGGCAGGACAGGGGAACGAGGCTACACCTTC. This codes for CASSYGRTGERGYTF.

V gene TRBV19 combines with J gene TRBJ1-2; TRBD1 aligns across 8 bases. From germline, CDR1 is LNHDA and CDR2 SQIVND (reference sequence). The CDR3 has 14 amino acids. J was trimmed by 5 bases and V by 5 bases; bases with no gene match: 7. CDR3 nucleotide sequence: TGTGCCAGTAGTTTCAGGACAGGGAGATATGGCTACACCTTC. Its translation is CASSFRTGRYGYTF.

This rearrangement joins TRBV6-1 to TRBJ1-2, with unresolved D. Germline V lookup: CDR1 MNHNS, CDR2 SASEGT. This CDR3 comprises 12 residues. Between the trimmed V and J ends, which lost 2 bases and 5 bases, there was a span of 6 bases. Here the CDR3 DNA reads TGTGCCAGCAGTGAACCCGCGTATGGCTACACCTTC. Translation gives CASSEPAYGYTF.

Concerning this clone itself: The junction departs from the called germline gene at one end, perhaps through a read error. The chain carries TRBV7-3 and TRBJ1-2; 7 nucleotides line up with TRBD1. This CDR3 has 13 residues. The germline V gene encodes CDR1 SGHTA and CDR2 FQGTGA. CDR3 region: CASSFGGGYSYTF. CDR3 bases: TGTGCCAGCAGCTTCGGAGGGGGCTATAGCTACACCTTC.

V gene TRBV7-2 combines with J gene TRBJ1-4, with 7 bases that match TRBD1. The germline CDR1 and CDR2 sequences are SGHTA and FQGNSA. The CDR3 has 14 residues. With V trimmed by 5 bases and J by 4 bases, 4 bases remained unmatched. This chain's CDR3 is CASSGTAINEKLFF. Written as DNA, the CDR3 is TGTGCCAGCAGCGGGACAGCGATTAATGAAAAACTGTTTTTT. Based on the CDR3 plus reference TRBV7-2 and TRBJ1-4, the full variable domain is GAGVSQSPSNKVTEKGKDVELRCDPISGHTALYWYRQSLGQGLEFLIYFQGNSAPDKSGLPSDRFSAERTGGSVSTLTIQRTQQEDSAVYLCASSGTAINEKLFFGSGTQLSVL.